The 25 T cell receptor beta chains listed next were all sequenced from one sample in a study of cytomegalovirus exposure and HLA in healthy donors. This PCR relied on a set of 60 Vbeta primers and 13 Jbeta primers. Some clones are missing from TCRdb's copy, which holds only in-frame ones; the method was immunoSEQ multiplex PCR. The data contain under 200,000 clones, 70% to 80% of them singletons. Sequencing input: PBMCs. Source of these receptors: a male donor in good health and CMV-seropositive.

The chain uses TRBV30 and TRBJ1-1; 10 nucleotides align to TRBD1. This CDR3 has 14 residues. Trimming at V came to 5 bases and at J to 1 base, leaving 4 bases not matched to a gene. Germline V gene lookup returns CDR1 GTSNPN and CDR2 SVGIG (reference sequence). CDR3 residues: CAWDRGLRNTEAFF. Here the CDR3 DNA reads TGTGCCTGGGACAGGGGGCTGAGGAACACTGAAGCTTTCTTT.

The rearrangement uses TRBV13 and TRBJ1-1; a possible D gene is TRBD1 (5 bases). This CDR3 spans 14 amino acids. Germline-derived CDR1 and CDR2 are PRHDT and FYEKMQ (reference sequence). V was shortened by 0 bases and J by 2 bases, with 7 bases between the two germline ends. Written as DNA, the CDR3 is TGTGCCAGCAGCTTAGGCAGGGATAACACTGAAGCTTTCTTT. Translated, it gives CASSLGRDNTEAFF.

J is TRBJ2-2 and V is TRBV6-5; 7 bases are a match to TRBD1. The junction had 5 bases not matched to a gene; V was cut back by 6 bases and J by 7 bases. The CDR3 length is 13 residues. Germline lookup yields CDR1 MNHEY and CDR2 SVGAGI. CDR3 residues: CASRTGLGGELFF. Written as DNA, the CDR3 is TGTGCCAGCAGGACAGGGCTGGGCGGGGAGCTGTTTTTT.

About this clone itself: Within the sample, other DNA sequences also encode this same CDR3. The rearrangement joins TRBV11-2 to TRBJ2-7; D is unclear. Trimming took off 4 bases at V and 3 bases at J, with 4 bases between the two ends. Germline V lookup: CDR1 SGHAT, CDR2 FQNNGV. The CDR3 extends over 11 amino acids. CDR3 sequence (DNA): TGTGCCAGCAGCTCCTTCTACGAGCAGTACTTC. Its protein is CASSSFYEQYF.

In this sample, this clone turned up a few times. The V call is TRBV4-3, the J call TRBJ2-1; weak D call: TRBD1 (6 bases). The CDR3 has 16 amino acids. Per the germline V gene, CDR1 is LGHNA and CDR2 is YSLEER. The ends were cut back, 0 bases at V and 4 bases at J, with 13 bases in the middle. The DNA for the CDR3 is TGCGCCAGCAGCCAAGAGAACAGGGTTGGATACAATGAGCAGTTCTTC. As protein: CASSQENRVGYNEQFF.

The rearrangement links TRBV27 to TRBJ1-2; 10 positions match TRBD1. The germline V gene encodes CDR1 MNHEY and CDR2 SMNVEV (reference sequence). This CDR3 region has 15 residues. The trim removed 6 bases at V and 5 bases at J, leaving 9 bases unmatched. As DNA, the CDR3 is TGTGCCAGCAGCCAAAGACAGGGGGCGTGGTATGGCTACACCTTC. It translates to CASSQRQGAWYGYTF.

The CDR3 region is CASSPGQGPYNEQFF. CDR3 coding DNA: TGTGCCAGCTCACCAGGACAGGGTCCCTACAATGAGCAGTTCTTC. The V call is TRBV18, the J call TRBJ2-1, with 8 bases fitting TRBD1. J lost 2 bases, V lost 2 bases, and 2 bases had no gene match. This CDR3 region has 15 residues. Germline loops: CDR1 KGHSH, CDR2 LQKENI. Together with reference TRBV18 and TRBJ2-1, the CDR3 gives the full variable domain: NAGVMQNPRHLVRRRGQEARLRCSPMKGHSHVYWYRQLPEEGLKFMVYLQKENIIDESGMPKERFSAEFPKEGPSILRIQQVVRGDSAAYFCASSPGQGPYNEQFFGPGTRLTVL.

For the CDR3, the DNA is TGCGCCAGCAGCCAAGTCCCTGGCAGGGTGGGTACAGATACGCAGTATTTT. Translating it yields CASSQVPGRVGTDTQYF. The chain uses TRBV4-1 and TRBJ2-3, with D possibly being TRBD1 (5 bases). CDR3 length equals 17 residues. Germline V gives CDR1 MGHRA, CDR2 YSYEKL. V was shortened by 1 base and J by 3 bases, with 17 bases between the two germline ends.

This clone was detected only a few times. The gene calls are TRBV6-1 and TRBJ1-2; D may be TRBD1 (6 bases). The length of the CDR3 is 13 residues. Trimming took 6 bases from V and 4 from J, leaving 12 bases between them. Germline loops: CDR1 MNHNS, CDR2 SASEGT. CDR3 in DNA: TGTGCCAGCAGACCGGGACAAGTCTATGGCTACACCTTC. This translates into CASRPGQVYGYTF.

With regard to this clone: This sample includes further DNA sequences coding for the same CDR3. The rearrangement uses TRBV19 and TRBJ2-2, with 7 bases identical to TRBD1. Germline V gene lookup returns CDR1 LNHDA and CDR2 SQIVND (reference sequence). This CDR3 is built from 14 residues. Losses at the gene ends were 6 bases for V and 2 bases for J; bases not matched to a gene: 3. CDR3 residues: CASRQGTNTGELFF. The CDR3 DNA sequence: TGTGCCAGTAGACAGGGGACCAACACCGGGGAGCTGTTTTTT.

Only a few counts were recorded for this clone. The chain employs TRBV7-8 and TRBJ2-7; 7 bases are a match to TRBD1. The CDR3 runs to 19 residues. CDR1 is SGHVS and CDR2 is FQNEAQ in the germline V gene. The V gene end was trimmed by 4 bases and the J gene end by 4 bases; junction bases not matched to a gene: 22. CDR3 sequence (DNA): TGTGCCAGCAGCTCCCCGATCATCAACGACAGGGAGTTTCGGTACGAGCAGTACTTC. Translating gives CASSSPIINDREFRYEQYF.

As regards this clone: One end of the junction does not line up with germline, which may come from a read error. Other DNA sequences of this sample code for an identical CDR3. The chain links TRBV4-1 to TRBJ1-2; D not certain. The CDR3 sequence is 13 residues long. CDR1 and CDR2 from the germline V gene are MGHRA and YSYEKL. For the CDR3, the DNA is TGCGCCAGTAGCCAAGATGGGCAGTATGGCTACACCTTC. Encoded protein: CASSQDGQYGYTF.

The chain employs TRBV6-5 and TRBJ1-1; D not certain. Trimming cost V 0 bases and J 2 bases, with 10 bases left between them. The length of the CDR3 is 15 residues. From germline, CDR1 is MNHEY and CDR2 SVGAGI. The DNA for the CDR3 is TGTGCCAGCAGTTACTCGGGCCGGGGAAACACTGAAGCTTTCTTT. Protein product: CASSYSGRGNTEAFF.

The chain links TRBV20-1 to TRBJ1-4; D gene unclear. The CDR3 spans 10 residues. Germline loops: CDR1 DFQATT, CDR2 SNEGSKA (reference sequence). V gave up 5 bases and J gave up 8 bases, with 6 bases separating them. CDR3: CSASEEKLFF. The CDR3 nucleotides are TGCAGTGCTTCGGAGGAAAAACTGTTTTTT.

This clone has only a few counts. The rearrangement links TRBV5-5 to TRBJ1-6; tentatively, D is TRBD1 (5 bases). Germline V gives CDR1 SGHKS, CDR2 YYEKEE (reference sequence). CDR3 size: 14 residues. The V end was cut by 3 bases, the J end by 3 bases, with 7 bases between. In DNA form, the CDR3 reads TGTGCCAGCAGCTCCAGGGACTATAATTCACCCCTCCACTTT. Its protein is CASSSRDYNSPLHF.

The rearrangement links TRBV19 to TRBJ2-7; 7 positions match TRBD2. V lost 3 bases to trimming and J lost 0 bases; unmatched junction nucleotides: 2. Germline V gene lookup returns CDR1 LNHDA and CDR2 SQIVND (reference sequence). The CDR3 has 14 residues. CDR3 DNA sequence: TGTGCCAGTAGTATTCAGCGGGACTCCTACGAGCAGTACTTC. Translating it yields CASSIQRDSYEQYF.

This chain joins TRBV18 and TRBJ2-1; 7 bases align to TRBD2. This CDR3 spans 16 amino acids. Looked up from germline, CDR1 is KGHSH and CDR2 is LQKENI. V shed 0 bases and J 7 bases; nucleotides not matched to a gene: 9. The CDR3 DNA follows: TGTGCCAGCTCACCACCGGGCGGGGGTCTTGGAAATGAGCAGTTCTTC. Protein sequence: CASSPPGGGLGNEQFF.

The chain combines TRBV15 with TRBJ2-7, with D possibly matching TRBD2 (5 bases). V lost 7 bases, J lost 6 bases, and 19 bases lay in between. CDR3 size: 14 residues. Germline-derived CDR1 and CDR2 are LNHNV and YYDKDF (reference sequence). The CDR3 is CATIPGYARGEQYF. The CDR3 nucleotides are TGTGCCACCATTCCGGGCTACGCACGGGGCGAGCAGTACTTC.

The gene calls are TRBV6-5 and TRBJ2-3; 8 bases are a match to TRBD2. The germline V gene encodes CDR1 MNHEY and CDR2 SVGAGI. Trimming cost V 4 bases and J 2 bases; bases outside gene matches: 8. This CDR3 has 16 amino acids. In DNA form, the CDR3 reads TGTGCCAGCAGTTCCCCTTGGCGGGGGGCCACAGATACGCAGTATTTT. Translated, it gives CASSSPWRGATDTQYF.

This clone came up once. The CDR3 spells CASSQFRDRGDYGYTF. The DNA for the CDR3 is TGTGCCAGCAGCCAATTCCGGGACAGGGGGGATTATGGCTACACCTTC. The chain recombines TRBV4-2 with TRBJ1-2; 11 bases agree with TRBD1. Trimming took 2 bases from V and 5 from J; bases not matched to a gene: 7. The CDR3 totals 16 residues. Germline assignment: CDR1 LGHNA and CDR2 YNFKEQ.

This sequence joins TRBV27 and TRBJ1-3; the D gene is possibly TRBD1 (6 bases). The length of the CDR3 is 13 residues. Looked up from germline, CDR1 is MNHEY and CDR2 is SMNVEV (reference sequence). The V and J ends lost 11 bases and 2 bases respectively, with 13 bases between them. The DNA of the CDR3 is TGTGCCTTCCGAGACAGGCCTGGAAACACCATATATTTT. Protein sequence: CAFRDRPGNTIYF.

The V and J genes are TRBV7-9 and TRBJ2-5; 11 positions match TRBD2. Near its end, the DNA agrees better with TRBJ2-7, so the J call may be wrong. CDR1 is SEHNR and CDR2 is FQNEAQ in the germline V gene (reference sequence). The CDR3 consists of 14 residues. CDR3 bases: TGTGCCAGCAGAACTAGCGGGAGCTTCAACGAGCAGTACTTC. Protein: CASRTSGSFNEQYF.

The rearrangement links TRBV4-1 to TRBJ2-5, with D perhaps TRBD2 (5 bases). Germline CDR1 MGHRA, CDR2 YSYEKL. The CDR3 contains 15 residues. The V end was cut by 6 bases, the J end by 5 bases, with 19 bases between. This chain's CDR3 is CASRPSLSYGETQYF. The CDR3 region has the DNA TGCGCCAGCAGACCTAGCCTTTCTTATGGGGAGACCCAGTACTTC.

The V gene is TRBV28, the J gene TRBJ2-7, with 7 bases that match TRBD1. With V trimmed by 3 bases and J by 1 base, 6 bases remained unmatched. The CDR3 has 15 amino acids. Germline lookup yields CDR1 MDHEN and CDR2 SYDVKM. CDR3 nucleotides: TGTGCCAGCAGTTTCTCAGGGGGTCAATCCTACGAGCAGTACTTC. The encoded protein is CASSFSGGQSYEQYF. The whole variable domain, filled in from reference TRBV28 and TRBJ2-7, reads DVKVTQSSRYLVKRTGEKVFLECVQDMDHENMFWYRQDPGLGLRLIYFSYDVKMKEKGDIPEGYSVSREKKERFSLILESASTNQTSMYLCASSFSGGQSYEQYFGPGTRLTVT.

The chain recombines TRBV5-1 with TRBJ2-5; D is undetermined. This CDR3 has 15 amino acids. V was shortened by 0 bases and J by 5 bases, with 14 bases between the two germline ends. CDR1 and CDR2 (germline): SGHRS, YFSETQ. The chain's CDR3 is CASSLAGDRTETQYF. CDR3 sequence (DNA): TGCGCCAGCAGCTTGGCGGGTGATCGTACGGAGACCCAGTACTTC.